The 8 T cell receptor beta chains listed next were all sequenced from one sample in a study of blood T cell repertoires in COVID-19. Some clones are missing from TCRdb's copy, which holds only in-frame ones; the method was immunoSEQ multiplex PCR. This table has approximately 160,000 clones, around 81% appearing once. The sequenced material came from peripheral blood. Receptor source: a man aged 55 to 69 with active or convalescent COVID-19.

This clone was observed a few times. This chain joins TRBV3-1 (or the pseudogene TRBV3-2) and TRBJ1-1, with TRBD1 matching 9 bases. The V gene end was trimmed by 5 bases and the J gene end by 4 bases; junction bases not matched to a gene: 5. Germline CDR1 reads LGHDT; CDR2 reads YNNKEL (reference sequence). The CDR3 runs 14 residues. This CDR3 is CASSAGTGSTEAFF. The CDR3 DNA sequence: TGTGCCAGCAGCGCCGGGACAGGGTCCACTGAAGCTTTCTTT.

The chain combines TRBV5-1 with TRBJ1-2, with D hard to call. The CDR3 totals 14 residues. The V gene lost 4 bases and the J gene lost 2 bases, with 12 bases spanning the gap. CDR1 is SGHRS, CDR2 YFSETQ, per germline. In nucleotides, the CDR3 is TGCGCCAGCAGCCCGGAGTCTGCGAACTATGGCTACACCTTC. It yields the protein CASSPESANYGYTF.

This clone was counted a few times. The chain joins TRBV3-1 (or the pseudogene TRBV3-2) to TRBJ1-2; TRBD1 agrees at 7 bases. The germline V gene has CDR1 LGHDT and CDR2 YNNKEL (reference sequence). The CDR3 has 15 amino acids. J was trimmed by 9 bases and V by 0 bases; bases with no gene match: 10. The DNA of the CDR3 is TGTGCCAGCAGCCAAGAGGGGCGACAGGGTTTGAGCTACACCTTC. As protein: CASSQEGRQGLSYTF.

The V gene is TRBV6-5, the J gene TRBJ2-7; 12 positions match TRBD1. The CDR3 extends over 13 amino acids. From germline, CDR1 is MNHEY and CDR2 SVGAGI. Germline trimming cut 11 bases from V and 9 bases from J; bases unmatched to any gene: 11. The CDR3 protein is CAGGPGQGAWQYF. For the CDR3, the DNA is TGTGCCGGTGGACCGGGACAGGGGGCCTGGCAGTACTTC.

This chain connects TRBV9 to TRBJ1-4; D gene ambiguous. Looked up from germline, CDR1 is SGDLS and CDR2 is YYNGEE. Deletions cut 4 bases from V and 0 bases from J, with 10 bases between. This CDR3 is built from 15 residues. The CDR3 protein is CASSPQAATNEKLFF. DNA of the CDR3: TGTGCCAGCAGCCCCCAGGCTGCAACTAATGAAAAACTGTTTTTT.

The chain combines TRBV5-1 with TRBJ1-4; a possible D gene is TRBD1 (6 bases). The V end was cut by 0 bases, the J end by 4 bases, with 7 bases between. This CDR3 spans 14 amino acids. CDR1 and CDR2 (germline): SGHRS, YFSETQ. The CDR3 DNA reads as TGCGCCAGCAGCTTGGGACAGGTTAATGAAAAACTGTTTTTT. Translated, it gives CASSLGQVNEKLFF.

The J gene is TRBJ2-1, the V gene TRBV7-9, with 7 bases identical to TRBD1. Germline CDR1 reads SEHNR; CDR2 reads FQNEAQ (reference sequence). V lost 0 bases, J lost 5 bases, and 1 base stayed unmatched. The CDR3 covers 14 residues. Here the CDR3 reads CASSLAGTDNEQFF. In DNA, the CDR3 is TGTGCCAGCAGCTTAGCCGGGACAGACAATGAGCAGTTCTTC.

The chain joins TRBV4-1 to TRBJ2-7; no clear D gene. V was pared by 5 bases and J by 1 base, with 12 bases between. This CDR3 has 14 residues. In germline, CDR1 is MGHRA, CDR2 YSYEKL. The CDR3 DNA follows: TGCGCCAGCAGCTCCCTGACGGGTTCCTACGAGCAGTACTTC. Protein sequence: CASSSLTGSYEQYF.